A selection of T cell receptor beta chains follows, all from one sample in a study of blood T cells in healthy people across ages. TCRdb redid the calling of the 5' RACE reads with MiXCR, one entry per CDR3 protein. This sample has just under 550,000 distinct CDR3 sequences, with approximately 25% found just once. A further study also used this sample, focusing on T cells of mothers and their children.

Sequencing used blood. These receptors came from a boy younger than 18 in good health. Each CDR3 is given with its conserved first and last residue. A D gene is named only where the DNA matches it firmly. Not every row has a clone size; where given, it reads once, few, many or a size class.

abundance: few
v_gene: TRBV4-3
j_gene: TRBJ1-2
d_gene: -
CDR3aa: CASSPREGGLCGHTF
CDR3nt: TGCGCCAGCAGCCCCCGGGAGGGAGGGCTTTGTGGCCACACCTTC

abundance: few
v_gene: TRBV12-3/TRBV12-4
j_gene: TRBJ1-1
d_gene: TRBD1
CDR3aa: CASSLKRGQDEAFF
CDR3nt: TGTGCCAGCAGTTTAAAGAGGGGGCAGGATGAAGCTTTCTTT

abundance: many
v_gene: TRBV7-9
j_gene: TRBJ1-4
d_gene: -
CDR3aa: CASSPLSSIGGQNEKLFF
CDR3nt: TGTGCCAGCAGCCCCCTTTCATCAATCGGAGGTCAAAATGAAAAACTGTTTTTT

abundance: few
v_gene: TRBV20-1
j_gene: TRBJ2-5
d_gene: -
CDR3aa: CSARGEETWKTQYF
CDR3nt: TGCAGTGCTAGAGGAGAGGAAACTTGGAAGACCCAGTACTTC

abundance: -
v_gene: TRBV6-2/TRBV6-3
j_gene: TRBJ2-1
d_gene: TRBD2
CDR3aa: CASSYRGRAYNEQFF
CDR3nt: TGTGCCAGCAGTTACCGTGGGAGGGCCTACAATGAGCAGTTCTTC

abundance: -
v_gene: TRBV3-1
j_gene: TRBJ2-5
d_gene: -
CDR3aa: CASSQDLTGAQETQYF
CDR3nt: TGTGCCAGCAGCCAAGATTTGACGGGGGCTCAAGAGACCCAGTACTTC

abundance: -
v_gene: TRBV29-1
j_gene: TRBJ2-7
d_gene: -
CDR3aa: CSVGRAAGPVEQYF
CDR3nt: TGCAGCGTTGGTCGGGCGGCGGGGCCAGTCGAGCAGTACTTC

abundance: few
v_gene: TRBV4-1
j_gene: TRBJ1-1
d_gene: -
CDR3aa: CASSQDLRVHRVECTEAFF
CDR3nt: TGCGCCAGCAGCCAAGATCTACGGGTTCACAGGGTGGAGTGCACTGAAGCTTTCTTT

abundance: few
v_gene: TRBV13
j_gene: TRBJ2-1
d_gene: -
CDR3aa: CASSTRSGTEQFF
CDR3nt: TGTGCCAGCAGCACCAGGTCCGGGACCGAGCAGTTCTTC

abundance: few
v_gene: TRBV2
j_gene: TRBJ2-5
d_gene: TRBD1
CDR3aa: CASRGTGGETQYF
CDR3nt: TGTGCCAGCCGTGGGACAGGGGGAGAGACCCAGTACTTC

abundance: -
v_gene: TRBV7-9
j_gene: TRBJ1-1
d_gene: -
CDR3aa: CASDVVRTNTEAFF
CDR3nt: TGTGCCAGCGACGTTGTGAGGACGAACACTGAAGCTTTCTTT

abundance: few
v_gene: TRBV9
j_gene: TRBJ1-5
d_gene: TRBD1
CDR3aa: CASSVAGGHQPQHF
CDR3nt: TGTGCCAGCAGCGTAGCAGGGGGACATCAGCCCCAGCATTTT

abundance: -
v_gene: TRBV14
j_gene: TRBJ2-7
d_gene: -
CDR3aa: CASSQALGYYEQYF
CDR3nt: TGTGCCAGCAGCCAAGCCCTGGGGTACTACGAGCAGTACTTC

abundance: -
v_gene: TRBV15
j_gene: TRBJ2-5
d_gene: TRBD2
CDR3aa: CATSRDGRVYQETQYF
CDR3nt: TGTGCCACCAGCAGAGATGGGAGGGTGTACCAAGAGACCCAGTACTTC

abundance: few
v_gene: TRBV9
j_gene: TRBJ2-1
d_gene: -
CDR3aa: CASSGQGGRGSYNEQFF
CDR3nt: TGTGCCAGCAGCGGCCAGGGTGGGAGAGGCTCCTACAATGAGCAGTTCTTC

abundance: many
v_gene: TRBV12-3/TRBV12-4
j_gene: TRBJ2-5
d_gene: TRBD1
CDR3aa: CASSLQGSGTQYF
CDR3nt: TGTGCCAGCAGTCTACAGGGGTCAGGGACCCAGTACTTC

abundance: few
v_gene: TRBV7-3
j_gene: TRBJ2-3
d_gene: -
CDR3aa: CASSSSDLAGTDTQYF
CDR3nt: TGTGCCAGCAGCTCCTCGGACCTAGCAGGGACAGATACGCAGTATTTT

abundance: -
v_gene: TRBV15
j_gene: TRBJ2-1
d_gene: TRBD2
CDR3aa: CATSRRLASNSYNEQFF
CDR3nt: TGTGCCACCAGCAGGAGACTAGCATCGAACTCCTACAATGAGCAGTTCTTC

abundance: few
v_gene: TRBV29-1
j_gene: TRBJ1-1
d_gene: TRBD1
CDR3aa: CSVEDAAGTGFGAFF
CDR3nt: TGCAGCGTTGAAGACGCTGCCGGGACAGGGTTCGGAGCTTTCTTT

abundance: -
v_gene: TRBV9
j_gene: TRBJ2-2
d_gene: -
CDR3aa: CASSVAPGHNTGELFF
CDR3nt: TGTGCCAGCAGCGTAGCCCCGGGACACAACACCGGGGAGCTGTTTTTT

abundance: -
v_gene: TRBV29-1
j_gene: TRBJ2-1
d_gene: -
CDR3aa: CSVDEGVNEQFF
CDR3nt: TGCAGCGTTGATGAGGGAGTGAATGAGCAGTTCTTC

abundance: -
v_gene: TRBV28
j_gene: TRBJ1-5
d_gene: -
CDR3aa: CASSPPVGGNQPQHF
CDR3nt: TGTGCCAGCAGCCCACCTGTGGGGGGCAATCAGCCCCAGCATTTT

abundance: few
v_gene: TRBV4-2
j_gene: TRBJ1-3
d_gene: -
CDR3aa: CASSQGDLSSGNTIYF
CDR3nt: TGTGCCAGCAGCCAAGGGGACTTGAGCTCTGGAAACACCATATATTTT

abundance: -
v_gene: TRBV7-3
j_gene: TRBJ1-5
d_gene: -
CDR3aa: CASSLVWAGVDQPQHF
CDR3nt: TGTGCCAGCAGCTTAGTTTGGGCGGGGGTCGATCAGCCCCAGCATTTT

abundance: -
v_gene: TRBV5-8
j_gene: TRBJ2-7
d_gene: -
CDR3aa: CASSLDAGSYEQYF
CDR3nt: TGTGCCAGCAGCTTGGATGCAGGGAGCTACGAGCAGTACTTC

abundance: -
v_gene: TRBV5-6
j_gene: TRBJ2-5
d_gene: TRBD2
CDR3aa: CASSLLAGAIQETQYF
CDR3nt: TGTGCCAGCAGCTTGCTAGCGGGGGCAATCCAAGAGACCCAGTACTTC

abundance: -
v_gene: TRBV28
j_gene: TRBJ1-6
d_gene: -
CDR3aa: CASSLVRTNSPLHF
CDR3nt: TGTGCCAGCAGTTTAGTCAGGACTAATTCACCCCTCCACTTT

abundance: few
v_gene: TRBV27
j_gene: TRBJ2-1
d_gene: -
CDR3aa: CASSLGTQASEQFF
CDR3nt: TGTGCCAGCAGTTTAGGGACCCAAGCTAGTGAGCAGTTCTTC

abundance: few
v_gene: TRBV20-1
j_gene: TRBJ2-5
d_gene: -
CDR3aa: CSASRRDKETQYF
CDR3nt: TGCAGTGCTAGTCGGCGGGACAAAGAGACCCAGTACTTC

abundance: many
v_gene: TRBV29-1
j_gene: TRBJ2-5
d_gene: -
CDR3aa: CSALWVETQYF
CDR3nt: TGCAGCGCCCTGTGGGTAGAGACCCAGTACTTC

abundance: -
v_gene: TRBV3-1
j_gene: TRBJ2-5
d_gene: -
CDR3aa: CASSQGGVTQYF
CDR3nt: TGTGCCAGCAGCCAAGGTGGGGTGACCCAGTACTTC

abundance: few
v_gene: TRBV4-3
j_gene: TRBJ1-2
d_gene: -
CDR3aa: CASSQGTGTTIGYTF
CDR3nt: TGCGCCAGCAGCCAAGGGACCGGGACAACTATTGGCTACACCTTC

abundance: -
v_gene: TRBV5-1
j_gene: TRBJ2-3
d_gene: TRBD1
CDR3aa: CASSVRGYTDTQYF
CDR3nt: TGCGCCAGCAGCGTCAGGGGGTATACAGATACGCAGTATTTT

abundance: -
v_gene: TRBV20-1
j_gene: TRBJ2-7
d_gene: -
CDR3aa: CSARDPKGSLYEQYF
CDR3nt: TGCAGTGCTAGAGATCCGAAAGGGTCCCTATACGAGCAGTACTTC

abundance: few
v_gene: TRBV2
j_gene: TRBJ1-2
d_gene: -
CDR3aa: CASSEGPSVNYGYTF
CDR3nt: TGTGCCAGCAGTGAAGGTCCTAGTGTTAACTATGGCTACACCTTC

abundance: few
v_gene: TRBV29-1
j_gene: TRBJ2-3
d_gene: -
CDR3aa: CSVDPAERGTDTQYF
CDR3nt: TGCAGCGTTGACCCCGCCGAGCGGGGCACAGATACGCAGTATTTT

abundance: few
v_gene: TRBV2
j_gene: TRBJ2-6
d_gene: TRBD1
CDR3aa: CASSETGAAGANVLTF
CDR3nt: TGTGCCAGCAGTGAGACAGGGGCGGCTGGGGCCAACGTCCTGACTTTC

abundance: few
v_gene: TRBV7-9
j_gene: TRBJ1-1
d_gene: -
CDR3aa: CASSSPGPANTEAFF
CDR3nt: TGTGCCAGCAGCTCGCCGGGACCGGCGAACACTGAAGCTTTCTTT

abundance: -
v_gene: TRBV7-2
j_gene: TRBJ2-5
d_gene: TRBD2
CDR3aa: CASSGELAGEETQYF
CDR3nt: TGTGCCAGCAGCGGAGAACTAGCGGGGGAAGAGACCCAGTACTTC

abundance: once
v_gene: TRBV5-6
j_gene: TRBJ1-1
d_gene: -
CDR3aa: CASSLRGLATEAFF
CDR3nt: TGTGCCAGCAGCTTGCGAGGGTTAGCCACTGAAGCTTTCTTT

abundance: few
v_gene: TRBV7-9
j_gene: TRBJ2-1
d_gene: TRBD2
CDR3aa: CASSSVRGTIEQFF
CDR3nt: TGTGCCAGCAGCTCCGTTCGCGGGACTATCGAGCAGTTCTTC

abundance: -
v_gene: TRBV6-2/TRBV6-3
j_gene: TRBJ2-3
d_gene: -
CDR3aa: CASSSVGRDNTDTQYF
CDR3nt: TGTGCCAGCAGTTCCGTCGGGCGGGATAACACAGATACGCAGTATTTT

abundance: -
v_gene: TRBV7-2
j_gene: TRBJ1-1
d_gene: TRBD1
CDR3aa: CASSRVAGTGLMNTEAFF
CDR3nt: TGTGCCAGCAGCCGGGTAGCAGGGACAGGGCTTATGAACACTGAAGCTTTCTTT

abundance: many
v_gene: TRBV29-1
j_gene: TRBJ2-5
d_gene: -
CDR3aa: CSVPTSGLETQYF
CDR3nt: TGCAGCGTCCCCACCTCGGGGTTGGAGACCCAGTACTTC

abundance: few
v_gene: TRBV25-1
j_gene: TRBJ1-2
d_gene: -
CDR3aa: CASSVPLGYGYTF
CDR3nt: TGTGCCAGCAGTGTCCCACTTGGGTATGGCTACACCTTC